This T cell receptor beta chain emerged from a study of Graves' ophthalmopathy and Graves' hyperthyroidism. Researchers took RNA transcripts and amplified TCR beta CDR3 regions from them. The first-round RT-PCR employed HTBI primers together with the Qiagen OneStep RT-PCR kit. A multiplex PCR was then performed as the second round. TCRdb used MiXCR to reprocess the multiplex PCR reads, holding one entry per CDR3 protein. There are a few hundred thousand distinct CDR3 sequences in the sample; approximately 18% occur only once, and 2.4% lies in the top ten. Germline V CDR1 and CDR2: SNHLY, FYNNEI. The V gene lost 6 bases and the J gene lost 0 bases, with 13 bases spanning the gap. This CDR3 is built from 15 residues. This clonotype was seen many times.

The clonotype comes from an adult woman with stable Graves' hyperthyroidism. The sequenced sample was peripheral blood. V usage is TRBV2 and J usage is TRBJ2-3; D not resolved. This CDR3 is CASRIKGSSTDTQYF. CDR3 sequence (DNA): TGTGCCAGCAGGATCAAGGGATCAAGCACAGATACGCAGTATTTT.